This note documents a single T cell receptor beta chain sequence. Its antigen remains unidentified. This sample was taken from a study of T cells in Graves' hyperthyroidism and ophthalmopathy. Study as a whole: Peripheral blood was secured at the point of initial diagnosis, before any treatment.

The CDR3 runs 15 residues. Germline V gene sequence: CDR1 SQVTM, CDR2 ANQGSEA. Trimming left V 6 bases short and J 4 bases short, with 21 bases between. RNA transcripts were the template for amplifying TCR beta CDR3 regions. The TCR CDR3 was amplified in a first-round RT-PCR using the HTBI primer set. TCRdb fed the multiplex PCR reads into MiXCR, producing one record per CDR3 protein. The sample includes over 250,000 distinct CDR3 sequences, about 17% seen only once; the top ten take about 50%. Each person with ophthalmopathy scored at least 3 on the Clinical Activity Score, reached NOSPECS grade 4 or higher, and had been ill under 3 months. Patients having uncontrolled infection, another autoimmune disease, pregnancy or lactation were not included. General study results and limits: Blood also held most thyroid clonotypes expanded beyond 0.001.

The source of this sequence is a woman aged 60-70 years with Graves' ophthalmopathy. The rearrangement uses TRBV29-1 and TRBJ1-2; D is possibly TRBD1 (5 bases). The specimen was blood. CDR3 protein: CSVRKRDGILYGYTF. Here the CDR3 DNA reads TGCAGCGTAAGAAAACGGGACGGCATACTCTATGGCTACACCTTC.